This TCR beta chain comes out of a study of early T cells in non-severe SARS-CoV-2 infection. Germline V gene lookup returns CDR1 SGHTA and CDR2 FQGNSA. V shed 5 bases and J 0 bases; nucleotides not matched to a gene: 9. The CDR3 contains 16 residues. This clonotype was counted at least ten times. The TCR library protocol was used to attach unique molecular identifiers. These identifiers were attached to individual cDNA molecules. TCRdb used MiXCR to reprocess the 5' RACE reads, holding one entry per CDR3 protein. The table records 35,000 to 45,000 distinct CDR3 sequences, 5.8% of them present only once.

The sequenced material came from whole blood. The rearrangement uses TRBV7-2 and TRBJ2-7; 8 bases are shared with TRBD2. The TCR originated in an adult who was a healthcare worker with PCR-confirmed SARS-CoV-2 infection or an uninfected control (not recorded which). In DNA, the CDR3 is TGTGCCAGCAGCCTGAGGGGACTAGTGAGCTCCTACGAGCAGTACTTC. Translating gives CASSLRGLVSSYEQYF. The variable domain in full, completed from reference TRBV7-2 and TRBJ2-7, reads GAGVSQSPSNKVTEKGKDVELRCDPISGHTALYWYRQSLGQGLEFLIYFQGNSAPDKSGLPSDRFSAERTGGSVSTLTIQRTQQEDSAVYLCASSLRGLVSSYEQYFGPGTRLTVT.